The 23 T cell receptor beta chains given below trace back to one sample, sequenced in a study of T-cell reconstitution after alpha-beta-depleted transplantation in children. During its preparation, the TCRbeta library received unique molecular identifiers. From the PCR reads, TCRdb called clonotypes with MiXCR, one entry per CDR3 protein. The sample holds tens of thousands of distinct CDR3 sequences, roughly 15% seen once. The source material was PBMCs, mostly from graft donor cells, sampled 180 days after TCRalphabeta/CD19-depleted stem cell transplant. These receptors were obtained from a male patient under 10 years old who had a stem cell transplant for acute lymphoblastic leukemia, so the T cells may come from the graft donor.

V is TRBV5-6 and J is TRBJ2-7; D may be TRBD1 (6 bases). V dropped 3 bases and J dropped 7 bases, with 17 bases sitting between them. Germline CDR1 reads SGHDT; CDR2 reads YYEEEE. There are 14 residues in the CDR3. In DNA, the CDR3 is TGTGCCAGCAGCTACCTGGTGGGGGCGCAAGAGCAGTACTTC. Its protein is CASSYLVGAQEQYF. The entire variable domain, with the rest obtained from reference TRBV5-6 and TRBJ2-7, is as follows: DAGVTQSPTHLIKTRGQQVTLRCSPKSGHDTVSWYQQALGQGPQFIFQYYEEEERQRGNFPDRFSGHQFPNYSSELNVNALLLGDSALYLCASSYLVGAQEQYFGPGTRLTVT.

This clonotype appeared many times. The chain employs TRBV10-3 and TRBJ1-6, with D possibly matching TRBD1 (5 bases). The CDR3 contains 18 residues. Germline V gives CDR1 ENHRY, CDR2 SYGVKD. V shed 2 bases and J shed 7 bases, with 21 bases lying between them. The CDR3 DNA follows: TGTGCCATCAGTGAGCCTACCTACCGGCCAGGGCGGAATTCACCCCTCCACTTT. This sequence encodes CAISEPTYRPGRNSPLHF.

At least ten counts were recorded for this clonotype. V and J are TRBV6-4 and TRBJ2-7; 10 nucleotides line up with TRBD2. In germline, CDR1 is MRHNA, CDR2 SNTAGT. CDR3 length: 15 residues. With V trimmed by 5 bases and J by 0 bases, 4 bases remained unmatched. CDR3 residues: CASSRGLASSYEQYF. In DNA form, the CDR3 reads TGTGCCAGCAGTAGGGGACTAGCGAGCTCCTACGAGCAGTACTTC.

The rearrangement joins TRBV5-5 to TRBJ2-7, with D possibly called TRBD1 or TRBD2 (6 bases each). Germline V CDR1 and CDR2: SGHKS, YYEKEE (reference sequence). The V gene lost 3 bases and the J gene lost 6 bases, with 16 bases spanning the gap. This CDR3 spans 14 amino acids. The CDR3 is CASSSEPGAGEQYF. The DNA for the CDR3 is TGTGCCAGCAGCTCCGAGCCGGGGGCGGGCGAGCAGTACTTC.

This clonotype was counted a few times. The rearrangement links TRBV5-6 to TRBJ1-1; D is unclear. The CDR3 has 14 residues. The germline V gene encodes CDR1 SGHDT and CDR2 YYEEEE. V lost 2 bases and J 3 bases, leaving 11 bases between the germline ends. The CDR3 protein is CASSLDLGYTEAFF. DNA for the CDR3: TGTGCCAGCAGCTTAGACTTGGGGTACACTGAAGCTTTCTTT. Together with reference TRBV5-6 and TRBJ1-1, the CDR3 gives the full variable domain: DAGVTQSPTHLIKTRGQQVTLRCSPKSGHDTVSWYQQALGQGPQFIFQYYEEEERQRGNFPDRFSGHQFPNYSSELNVNALLLGDSALYLCASSLDLGYTEAFFGQGTRLTVV.

This clonotype was seen a handful of times. V is TRBV4-3 and J is TRBJ2-3; a possible D gene is TRBD1 (6 bases). The germline gives CDR1 LGHNA, CDR2 YSLEER. V lost 0 bases, J lost 4 bases, and 14 bases lay in between. This CDR3 contains 16 residues. The CDR3 is CASSQESGESADTQYF. The CDR3 DNA follows: TGCGCCAGCAGCCAAGAGTCAGGGGAGAGCGCAGATACGCAGTATTTT.

V is TRBV4-3 and J is TRBJ2-3; D remains ambiguous. The germline V gene has CDR1 LGHNA and CDR2 YSLEER. The ends were cut back, 4 bases at V and 5 bases at J, with 13 bases in the middle. The CDR3 is made up of 14 amino acids. CDR3 sequence reads: CASSPGPYRDTQYF. The DNA of the CDR3 is TGCGCCAGCAGCCCGGGTCCCTACAGAGATACGCAGTATTTT.

This clonotype occurred a few times. The V call is TRBV20-1, the J call TRBJ2-5, with 10 bases fitting TRBD2. Germline CDR1 is DFQATT and CDR2 is SNEGSKA (reference sequence). The CDR3 spans 15 residues. V gave up 0 bases and J gave up 5 bases; unmatched junction bases: 6. CDR3 amino acids: CSARDLAGVRETQYF. Here the CDR3 DNA reads TGCAGTGCTAGAGATCTAGCGGGAGTACGGGAGACCCAGTACTTC.

This clonotype was seen a handful of times. At one of its ends the junction is not consistent with the germline gene, which may arise from a read error. The V and J genes are TRBV6-5 and TRBJ1-1; D unresolved. This CDR3 is 13 amino acids long. Germline lookup yields CDR1 MNHEY and CDR2 SVGAGI. Here the CDR3 reads CASSDSGNTEAFF. The CDR3 DNA is TGTGCCAGCAGTGACTCTGGGAACACTGAAGCTTTCTTT.

This clonotype was picked up many times. The genes are TRBV5-1 and TRBJ1-2, with D possibly being TRBD1 (6 bases). The CDR3 is made up of 16 amino acids. The germline CDR1 and CDR2 sequences are SGHRS and YFSETQ. The germline V and J ends were trimmed by 0 bases and 3 bases, with 15 bases remaining between them. The CDR3 region is CASSLALTGPHYGYTF. CDR3 coding DNA: TGCGCCAGCAGCTTGGCCTTGACAGGACCGCACTATGGCTACACCTTC.

This clonotype was seen many times. V usage is TRBV27 and J usage is TRBJ2-1; 7 bases map to TRBD2. The CDR3 is 15 residues long. CDR1 and CDR2 from the germline V gene are MNHEY and SMNVEV (reference sequence). The trim removed 6 bases at V and 4 bases at J, leaving 9 bases unmatched. CDR3 in amino acids: CASSPGLVLYNEQFF. In nucleotides, the CDR3 is TGTGCCAGCAGCCCTGGACTAGTCCTTTACAATGAGCAGTTCTTC.

This clonotype was observed a few times. The chain links TRBV28 to TRBJ1-1, with a tentative D call TRBD1 (5 bases). The V end lost 4 bases, the J end lost 5 bases, and 17 bases lay between the germline ends. The CDR3 runs 15 residues. CDR1 is MDHEN, CDR2 SYDVKM, per germline. CDR3 DNA: TGTGCCAGCAGTTCGACCGGGACCTATGGGACTGAAGCTTTCTTT. Its translation: CASSSTGTYGTEAFF.

This chain connects TRBV20-1 to TRBJ2-7; D call uncertain. Per germline, CDR1 DFQATT and CDR2 SNEGSKA (reference sequence). The V gene lost 5 bases and the J gene lost 0 bases, with 8 bases spanning the gap. This CDR3 region has 12 residues. The CDR3 sequence is CSALVFSYEQYF. CDR3 coding DNA: TGCAGTGCTTTAGTTTTCTCCTACGAGCAGTACTTC.

V gene TRBV20-1 combines with J gene TRBJ1-2, with D possibly being TRBD1 (5 bases). From germline, CDR1 is DFQATT and CDR2 SNEGSKA (reference sequence). Trimming cost V 0 bases and J 4 bases, with 12 bases left between them. The CDR3 has 14 amino acids. The CDR3 region has the DNA TGCAGTGCTAGAGATCGGGGGGTAGGCTATGGCTACACCTTC. This codes for CSARDRGVGYGYTF.

The rearrangement uses TRBV5-1 and TRBJ2-1; TRBD2 agrees at 11 bases. CDR3 length: 18 amino acids. Trimming removed 0 bases from V and 0 bases from J; junction bases left unmatched: 5. Germline CDR1 and CDR2: SGHRS and YFSETQ. Here the CDR3 reads CASSLGLAGISSYNEQFF. In DNA, the CDR3 is TGCGCCAGCAGCTTGGGACTAGCGGGAATAAGCTCCTACAATGAGCAGTTCTTC.

The chain joins TRBV3-1 to TRBJ2-7; D is undetermined. CDR1 and CDR2 (germline): LGHDT, YNNKEL (reference sequence). This CDR3 spans 12 amino acids. The V gene lost 0 bases and the J gene lost 9 bases, with 9 bases spanning the gap. The chain's CDR3 is CASSQEGARQYF. CDR3 nucleotides: TGTGCCAGCAGCCAAGAAGGCGCACGGCAGTACTTC.

This chain links TRBV15 with TRBJ2-4; 8 bases are a match to TRBD2. CDR1 and CDR2 from the germline V gene are LNHNV and YYDKDF (reference sequence). There are 19 residues in the CDR3. V was clipped by 3 bases and J by 1 base; unmatched bases: 14. For the CDR3, the DNA is TGTGCCACCAGCAGTTTTCCCCCTTCGGGCGGGAGGGCCAAAAACATTCAGTACTTC. The encoded protein is CATSSFPPSGGRAKNIQYF.

This clonotype was seen repeatedly, ten times or more. This chain connects TRBV9 to TRBJ2-7; TRBD2 agrees at 12 bases. The length of the CDR3 is 15 residues. Germline V gene lookup returns CDR1 SGDLS and CDR2 YYNGEE. J gave up 5 bases and V 0 bases, and 3 bases lay outside the gene matches. The CDR3 loop reads CASSVGTSGIHEQYF. The CDR3 bases are TGTGCCAGCAGCGTAGGGACTAGCGGGATCCACGAGCAGTACTTC.

This clonotype was recorded at least ten times. The chain joins TRBV20-1 to TRBJ2-7; the D gene is possibly TRBD2 (6 bases). Germline CDR1 is DFQATT and CDR2 is SNEGSKA (reference sequence). This CDR3 region has 13 residues. As DNA, the CDR3 is TGCAGGCTCCGAGTCAGGGAGGCATACGAGCAGTACTTC. Amino acids: CRLRVREAYEQYF.

The genes are TRBV4-2 and TRBJ2-7; D ambiguous. In germline, CDR1 is LGHNA, CDR2 YNFKEQ. Deletions cut 5 bases from V and 7 bases from J, with 18 bases between. This CDR3 has 14 residues. The CDR3 coding sequence is TGTGCCAGCAGCGAGGTGCCCTCCTTGAGAGAGCAGTACTTC. This codes for CASSEVPSLREQYF.

This clonotype was seen ten or more times. This chain uses TRBV10-3 with TRBJ2-3, with 8 bases matching TRBD2. From germline, CDR1 is ENHRY and CDR2 SYGVKD. The V segment lost 4 bases and the J segment 2 bases; nucleotides outside the gene matches: 5. The length of the CDR3 is 15 residues. For the CDR3, the DNA is TGTGCCATCAGTGCGGAGCGGGGGTTCACAGATACGCAGTATTTT. Its protein is CAISAERGFTDTQYF.

The chain combines TRBV18 with TRBJ1-4; D is unresolved. In germline, CDR1 is KGHSH, CDR2 LQKENI. This CDR3 has 13 amino acids. Between the trimmed V and J ends, which lost 3 bases and 6 bases, there was a span of 8 bases. The CDR3 DNA reads TGTGCCAGCTCACCGAGTGGCTATGAAAAACTGTTTTTT. Amino acids: CASSPSGYEKLFF.

This clonotype was seen many times. The rearrangement uses TRBV7-3 and TRBJ2-1; D not resolved. CDR3 length: 15 amino acids. Trimming removed 2 bases at V and 1 base at J, with 9 bases between. Germline CDR1 SGHTA, CDR2 FQGTGA. This chain's CDR3 is CASSLFRGSYNEQFF. The CDR3 DNA follows: TGTGCCAGCAGCTTATTCCGCGGTTCCTACAATGAGCAGTTCTTC.